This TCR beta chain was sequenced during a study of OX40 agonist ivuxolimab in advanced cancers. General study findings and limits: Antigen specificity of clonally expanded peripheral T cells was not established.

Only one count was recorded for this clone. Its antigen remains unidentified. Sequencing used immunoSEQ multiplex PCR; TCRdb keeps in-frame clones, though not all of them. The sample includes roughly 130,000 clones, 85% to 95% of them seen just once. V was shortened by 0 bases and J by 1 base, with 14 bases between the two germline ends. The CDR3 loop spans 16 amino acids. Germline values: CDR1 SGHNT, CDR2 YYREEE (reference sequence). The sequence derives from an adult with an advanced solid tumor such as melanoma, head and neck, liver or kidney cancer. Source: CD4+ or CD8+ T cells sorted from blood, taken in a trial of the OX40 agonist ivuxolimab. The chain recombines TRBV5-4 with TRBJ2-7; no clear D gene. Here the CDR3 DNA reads TGTGCCAGCAGCTTGGGCCGGTCAACCTCATCCTACGAGCAGTACTTC. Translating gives CASSLGRSTSSYEQYF.